The source of this TCR beta chain is a study of blood T cell repertoires in COVID-19. About the study: From the United States, Italy and Spain came samples of acute and convalescent COVID-19.

V lost 1 base to trimming and J lost 7 bases, with 13 bases between them. Germline CDR1 is MNHNS and CDR2 is SASEGT. CDR3 length: 14 residues. The table came from immunoSEQ multiplex PCR; TCRdb's copy has only in-frame clones and leaves some out. The table records 200,000 to 250,000 clones, 65% to 90% of them present only once. Patients at the Seattle site were enrolled during active infection and followed longitudinally. The receptor was derived from a man aged 45-60 years with COVID-19, enrolled during active disease. This chain links TRBV6-1 with TRBJ2-5, with D possibly matching TRBD1 (5 bases). Sequencing input: peripheral blood. The CDR3 DNA reads TGTGCCAGCAGTGAAGGGACCGTCAGGGTGACCCAGTACTTC. It codes for CASSEGTVRVTQYF.